A selection of T cell receptor beta chains follows, all from one sample in a study of CD8 T cells in ankylosing spondylitis. Each CDR3 protein is one row after TCRdb ran MiXCR on the 5' RACE reads. Of 450,000 to 550,000 distinct CDR3 sequences listed, approximately 5.3% were seen once; the top ten hold approximately 4%. The material sequenced was blood, either unsorted or a sorted T cell fraction (not recorded which). The origin of the receptors is a male donor with ankylosing spondylitis. The CDR3 runs from the conserved cysteine through the conserved F or W. D genes are given only for firm matches. The size field is filled for only some rows; it gives once, few, many or a size class.

v_gene	abundance	d_gene	j_gene	CDR3nt	CDR3aa
TRBV20-1	many	.	TRBJ2-1	TGCAGTGCTAGTCGGGTCTCGTCGCCCTACAATGAGCAGTTCTTC	CSASRVSSPYNEQFF
TRBV20-1	many	TRBD2	TRBJ2-7	TGCAGTGCTAGAGATACGCGAGCGGGAGCCCCCTACGAGCAGTACTTC	CSARDTRAGAPYEQYF
TRBV6-1	many	.	TRBJ1-5	TGTGCCAGCAGAGGACTCCCGATTAGCAATCAGCCCCAGCATTTT	CASRGLPISNQPQHF
TRBV20-1	.	TRBD1	TRBJ2-7	TGCAGTGCCACGAGGGACAGGGGGGGCGAGCAGTACTTC	CSATRDRGGEQYF
TRBV2	many	TRBD1	TRBJ2-3	TGTGCCAGCAGAGGACAGGGAGATACGCAGTATTTT	CASRGQGDTQYF
TRBV5-1	many	.	TRBJ1-4	TGCGCCAGCAGCTTGAGGTCAGCAGCAACTAATGAAAAACTGTTTTTT	CASSLRSAATNEKLFF
TRBV5-1	many	.	TRBJ2-3	TGCGCCAGCAGCTTTTCCAGGGGATCGACAGATACGCAGTATTTT	CASSFSRGSTDTQYF
TRBV5-1	few	TRBD2	TRBJ2-1	TGCGCCAGCAGCAAGGGACTAGCGGTGGATGAGCAGTTCTTC	CASSKGLAVDEQFF
TRBV4-1	many	.	TRBJ2-7	TGCGCCAGCAGCCAAGGTTTTAGCGGTCTCGAAAGCTCCTACGAGCAGTACTTC	CASSQGFSGLESSYEQYF
TRBV21-1	.	.	TRBJ2-7	TGTGCCAGCAGCAAAGAGGCCCTCGGCCAGTCCTACGAGCAGTACTTC	CASSKEALGQSYEQYF
TRBV28	many	.	TRBJ2-5	TGTGCCAGCAGTTTCGGCAGGGGGGGATCTGAGACCCAGTACTTC	CASSFGRGGSETQYF
TRBV7-9	many	TRBD1	TRBJ1-5	TGTGCCAGCAGCTCCCCCGGGACAGGGGAACAGCCCCAGCATTTT	CASSSPGTGEQPQHF
TRBV7-8	many	.	TRBJ1-2	TGTGCCAGCAGCTTGGGGATCGGATATGGCTACACCTTC	CASSLGIGYGYTF
TRBV9	many	.	TRBJ2-1	TGTGCCAGCAGCGTAGAGGGTAATGAGCAGTTCTTC	CASSVEGNEQFF
TRBV6-5	.	TRBD1	TRBJ1-1	TGTGCCAGCAGTTACCCGACAGGGAACGGGGCGGATACTGAAGCTTTCTTT	CASSYPTGNGADTEAFF
TRBV30	.	TRBD1	TRBJ2-7	TGTGCCTGGAGTGTTACTGGCCTCGGGACAGTCGGAACCTACGAGCAGTACTTC	CAWSVTGLGTVGTYEQYF
TRBV5-1	many	.	TRBJ2-5	TGCGCCAGCAGCTTGATTCGACCACAAGAGACCCAGTACTTC	CASSLIRPQETQYF
TRBV12-3/TRBV12-4	many	.	TRBJ2-1	TGTGCCAGCGCCCAGCACCACCCCTCCTACAATGAGCAGTTCTTC	CASAQHHPSYNEQFF
TRBV20-1	many	.	TRBJ1-5	TGCAGTGGATCATGGACAGCCAATCAGCCCCAGCATTTT	CSGSWTANQPQHF
TRBV11-2	many	.	TRBJ2-7	TGTGCCAGCAGCCCAGCATCCATGGGCTCCTACGAGCAGTACTTC	CASSPASMGSYEQYF
TRBV7-8	few	.	TRBJ2-2	TGTGCCAGCAGGCCTGATAATGTCGGGGGGAACACCGGGGAGCTGTTTTTT	CASRPDNVGGNTGELFF
TRBV28	.	TRBD1	TRBJ2-7	TGTGCCAGCAGGAACTCCTTAGGACAGGGGGCCAACGAGCAGTACTTC	CASRNSLGQGANEQYF
TRBV12-3/TRBV12-4	many	.	TRBJ2-1	TGTGCCAGCAGCCGAACCGGGACCGCACTTGAGGAGCAGTTCTTC	CASSRTGTALEEQFF
TRBV18	many	.	TRBJ2-2	TGTGCCAGCTCCCTGAGCGGAGGGAACACCGGGGAGCTGTTTTTT	CASSLSGGNTGELFF
TRBV10-3	few	.	TRBJ2-1	TGTGCCATCTCGAGGGACCGCAATGAGCAGTTCTTC	CAISRDRNEQFF
TRBV20-1	many	TRBD1	TRBJ1-1	TGCAGTGCTATCCGACAGGGTATGAGCACTGAAGCTTTCTTT	CSAIRQGMSTEAFF
TRBV10-3	many	.	TRBJ2-5	TGTGCAAGAGACGAGGAGGAGGGAGGCCAAGAGACCCAGTACTTC	CARDEEEGGQETQYF
TRBV20-1	many	.	TRBJ1-1	TGCAGTGGGAGCCCAACAGTGAACACTGAAGCTTTCTTT	CSGSPTVNTEAFF
TRBV20-1	many	TRBD2	TRBJ2-5	TGCAGTGCTAGACGAAGCGGGATCGCTAAAGAGACCCAGTACTTC	CSARRSGIAKETQYF
TRBV29-1	many	TRBD1	TRBJ1-5	TGCAGCGTTCGACAGGGGGATCAGCCCCAGCATTTT	CSVRQGDQPQHF
TRBV5-1	many	TRBD1	TRBJ1-6	TGCGCCAGCAGCCAGGGACAGAGCTCCTATAATTCACCCCTCCACTTT	CASSQGQSSYNSPLHF
TRBV4-1	.	TRBD2	TRBJ2-6	TGCGCCAGCAGCCAAGTAGGTAGCGGGAGCTCTGGGGCCAACGTCCTGACTTTC	CASSQVGSGSSGANVLTF
TRBV29-1	many	.	TRBJ1-2	TGCAGCTTCTCCGGGGGGAGTGGCATCTACACCTTC	CSFSGGSGIYTF
TRBV11-3	many	.	TRBJ2-1	TGTGCCAGCAGCTCGACCCATGAGCAGTTCTTC	CASSSTHEQFF
TRBV20-1	many	.	TRBJ2-3	TGCAGTGCTAGAGTCCAAGGCGTCCCGAGCACAGATACGCAGTATTTT	CSARVQGVPSTDTQYF
TRBV2	few	.	TRBJ2-3	TGTGCCAGCAGTGGACAGGGAGGTGAAGATACGCAGTATTTT	CASSGQGGEDTQYF
TRBV20-1	.	.	TRBJ1-5	TGCAGTGCTAGAGATGAGCGTAGGGTTAACCAGCCCCAGCATTTT	CSARDERRVNQPQHF
TRBV4-2	many	TRBD2	TRBJ2-1	TGTGCCAGCAGCCGAGCGGGGGGGCCTGGTAATGAGCAGTTCTTC	CASSRAGGPGNEQFF
TRBV9	many	.	TRBJ2-5	TGTGCCAGCAGCGTAGGGGGGAACCGACAGTACCAAGAGACCCAGTACTTC	CASSVGGNRQYQETQYF
TRBV11-2	few	.	TRBJ1-4	TGTGCCAGCAGCTTCAATCTCCTACAGAGCCGTAATGAAAAACTGTTTTTT	CASSFNLLQSRNEKLFF
TRBV27	many	.	TRBJ2-1	TGTGCCAGCCGTCGTAGAGTTGGGGCTTATGAGCAGTTCTTC	CASRRRVGAYEQFF